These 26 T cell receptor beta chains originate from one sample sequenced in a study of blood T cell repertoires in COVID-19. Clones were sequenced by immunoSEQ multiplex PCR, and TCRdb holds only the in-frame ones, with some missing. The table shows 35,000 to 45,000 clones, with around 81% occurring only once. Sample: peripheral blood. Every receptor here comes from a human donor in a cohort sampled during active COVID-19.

The CDR3 bases are TGTGCCAGCAGCTTGCGGCCCACAGATACGCAGTATTTT. Translation gives CASSLRPTDTQYF. The V call is TRBV7-3, the J call TRBJ2-3, with unresolved D. Germline assignment: CDR1 SGHTA and CDR2 FQGTGA. The CDR3 has 13 amino acids. Trimming pared 3 bases from V and 2 bases from J, leaving 6 bases between.

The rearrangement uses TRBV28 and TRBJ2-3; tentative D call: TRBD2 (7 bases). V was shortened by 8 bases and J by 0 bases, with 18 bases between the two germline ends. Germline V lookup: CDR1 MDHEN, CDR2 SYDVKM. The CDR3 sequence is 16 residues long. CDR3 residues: CASPKGGGTSTDTQYF. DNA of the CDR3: TGTGCCAGCCCCAAAGGGGGGGGAACTAGCACAGATACGCAGTATTTT.

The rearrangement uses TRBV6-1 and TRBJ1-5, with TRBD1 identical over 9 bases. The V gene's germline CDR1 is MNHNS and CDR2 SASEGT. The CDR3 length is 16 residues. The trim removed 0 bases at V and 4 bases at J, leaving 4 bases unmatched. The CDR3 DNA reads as TGTGCCAGCAGTGAAGCTCGAGGACAGGGGAATCAGCCCCAGCATTTT. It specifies CASSEARGQGNQPQHF.

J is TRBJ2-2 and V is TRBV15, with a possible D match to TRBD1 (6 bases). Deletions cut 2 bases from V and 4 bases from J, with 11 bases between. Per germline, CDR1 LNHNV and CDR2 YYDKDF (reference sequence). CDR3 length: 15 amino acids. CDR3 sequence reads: CATSRLQQGTGELFF. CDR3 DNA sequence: TGTGCCACCAGCAGATTGCAACAGGGCACCGGGGAGCTGTTTTTT.

Written as DNA, the CDR3 is TGTGCCAGCAGCACGAGCGGGGGGCCTACAGATACGCAGTATTTT. Translation: CASSTSGGPTDTQYF. The chain is built from TRBV7-3 and TRBJ2-3; 9 positions match TRBD2. The CDR3 is made up of 15 amino acids. Germline V gene data show CDR1 as SGHTA and CDR2 as FQGTGA. Trimming cost V 5 bases and J 3 bases; bases outside gene matches: 6.

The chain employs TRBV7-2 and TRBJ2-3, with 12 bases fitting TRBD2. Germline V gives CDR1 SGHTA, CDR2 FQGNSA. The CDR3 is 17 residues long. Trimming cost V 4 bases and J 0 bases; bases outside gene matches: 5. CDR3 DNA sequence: TGTGCCAGCAGCTCCTGGACTAGCGGGGCTAGCACAGATACGCAGTATTTT. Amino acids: CASSSWTSGASTDTQYF.

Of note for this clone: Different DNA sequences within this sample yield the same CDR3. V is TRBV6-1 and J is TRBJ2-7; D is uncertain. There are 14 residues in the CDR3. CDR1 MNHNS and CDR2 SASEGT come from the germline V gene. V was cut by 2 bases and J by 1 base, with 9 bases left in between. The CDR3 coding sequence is TGTGCCAGCAGTGAACCAGGCAGTTCCTACGAGCAGTACTTC. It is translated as CASSEPGSSYEQYF.

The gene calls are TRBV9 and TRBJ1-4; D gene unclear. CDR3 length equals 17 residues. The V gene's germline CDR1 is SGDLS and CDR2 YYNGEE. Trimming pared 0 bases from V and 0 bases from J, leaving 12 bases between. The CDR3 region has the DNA TGTGCCAGCAGCGTAGAACAGTTCCCTGCAACTAATGAAAAACTGTTTTTT. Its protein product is CASSVEQFPATNEKLFF.

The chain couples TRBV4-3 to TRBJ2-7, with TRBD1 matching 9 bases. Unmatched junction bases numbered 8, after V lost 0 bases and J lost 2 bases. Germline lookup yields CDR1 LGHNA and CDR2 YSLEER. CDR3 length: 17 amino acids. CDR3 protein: CASSQEFRTGVPYEQYF. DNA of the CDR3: TGCGCCAGCAGCCAAGAATTTAGGACAGGGGTTCCCTACGAGCAGTACTTC.

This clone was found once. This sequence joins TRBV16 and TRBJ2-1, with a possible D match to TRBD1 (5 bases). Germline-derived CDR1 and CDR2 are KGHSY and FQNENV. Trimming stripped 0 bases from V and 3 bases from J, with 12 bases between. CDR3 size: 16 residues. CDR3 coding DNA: TGTGCCAGCAGCCAATCCAGGGTCTCTATCTACAATGAGCAGTTCTTC. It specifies CASSQSRVSIYNEQFF.

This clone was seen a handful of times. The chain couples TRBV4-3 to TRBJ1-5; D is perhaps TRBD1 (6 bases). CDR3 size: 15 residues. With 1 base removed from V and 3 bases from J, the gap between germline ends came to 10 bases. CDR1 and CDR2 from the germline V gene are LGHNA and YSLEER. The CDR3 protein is CASSQGQAPNQPQHF. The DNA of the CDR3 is TGCGCCAGCAGCCAAGGACAGGCCCCCAATCAGCCCCAGCATTTT.

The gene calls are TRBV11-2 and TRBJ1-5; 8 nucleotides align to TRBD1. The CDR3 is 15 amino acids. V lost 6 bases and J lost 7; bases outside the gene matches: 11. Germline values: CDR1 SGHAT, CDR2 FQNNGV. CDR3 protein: CASSRTQGAGQPQHF. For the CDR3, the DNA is TGTGCCAGCAGTCGGACTCAGGGGGCGGGCCAGCCCCAGCATTTT.

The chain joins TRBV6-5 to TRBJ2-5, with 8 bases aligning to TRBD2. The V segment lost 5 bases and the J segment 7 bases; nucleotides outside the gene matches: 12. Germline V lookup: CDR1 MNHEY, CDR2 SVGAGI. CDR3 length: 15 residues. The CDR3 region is CASSPGTRLIGTQYF. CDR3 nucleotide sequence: TGTGCCAGCAGTCCCGGGACTAGATTAATTGGGACCCAGTACTTC.

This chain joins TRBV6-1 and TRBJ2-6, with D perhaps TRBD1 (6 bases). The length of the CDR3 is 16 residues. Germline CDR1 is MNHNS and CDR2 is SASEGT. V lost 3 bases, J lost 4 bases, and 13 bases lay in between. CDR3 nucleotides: TGTGCCAGCAGTGAGTTCTACGGGACAGGGGCCAACGTCCTGACTTTC. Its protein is CASSEFYGTGANVLTF.

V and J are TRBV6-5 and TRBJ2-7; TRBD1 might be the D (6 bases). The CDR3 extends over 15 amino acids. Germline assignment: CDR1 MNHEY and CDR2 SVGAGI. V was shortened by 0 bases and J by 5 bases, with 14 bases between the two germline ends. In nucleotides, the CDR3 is TGTGCCAGCAGTTACTCGAGGGGAACAGGGAACGAGCAGTACTTC. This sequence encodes CASSYSRGTGNEQYF.

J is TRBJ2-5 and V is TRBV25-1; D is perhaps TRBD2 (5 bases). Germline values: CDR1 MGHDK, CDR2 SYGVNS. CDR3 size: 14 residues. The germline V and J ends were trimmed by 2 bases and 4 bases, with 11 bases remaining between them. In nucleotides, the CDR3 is TGTGCCAGCAGTGAAACTAGAGCCGGAGAGACCCAGTACTTC. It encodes CASSETRAGETQYF.

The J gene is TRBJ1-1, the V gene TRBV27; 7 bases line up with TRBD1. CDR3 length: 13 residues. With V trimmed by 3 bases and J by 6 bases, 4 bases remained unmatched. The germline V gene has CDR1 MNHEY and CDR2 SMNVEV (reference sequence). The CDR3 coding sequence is TGTGCCAGCAGTTTCAGGGGGAAGGCTGAAGCTTTCTTT. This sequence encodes CASSFRGKAEAFF.

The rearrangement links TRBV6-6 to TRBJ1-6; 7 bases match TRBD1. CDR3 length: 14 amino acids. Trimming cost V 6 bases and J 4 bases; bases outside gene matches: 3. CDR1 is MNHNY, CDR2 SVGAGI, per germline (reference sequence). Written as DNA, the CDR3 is TGTGCCAGCAGATGGGACAGTTATAATTCACCCCTCCACTTT. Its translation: CASRWDSYNSPLHF.

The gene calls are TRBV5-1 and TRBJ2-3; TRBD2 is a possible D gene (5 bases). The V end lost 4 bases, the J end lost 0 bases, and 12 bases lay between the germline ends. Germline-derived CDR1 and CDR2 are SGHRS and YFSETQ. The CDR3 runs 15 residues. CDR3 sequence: CASSVQDSSTDTQYF. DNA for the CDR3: TGCGCCAGCAGCGTGCAGGACTCTAGCACAGATACGCAGTATTTT. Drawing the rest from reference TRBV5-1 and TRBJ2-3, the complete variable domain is KAGVTQTPRYLIKTRGQQVTLSCSPISGHRSVSWYQQTPGQGLQFLFEYFSETQRNKGNFPGRFSGRQFSNSRSEMNVSTLELGDSALYLCASSVQDSSTDTQYFGPGTRLTVL.

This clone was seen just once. This CDR3 reads CASSQGRGYTF. The CDR3 nucleotides are TGTGCCAGCAGTCAGGGGAGAGGCTACACCTTC. The rearrangement links TRBV6-2 or TRBV6-3 to TRBJ1-2, with D possibly TRBD1 on 6 matching bases. The CDR3 is 11 residues long. Per germline, CDR1 MNHEY and CDR2 SVGEGT. Trimming pared 5 bases from V and 8 bases from J, leaving 9 bases between.

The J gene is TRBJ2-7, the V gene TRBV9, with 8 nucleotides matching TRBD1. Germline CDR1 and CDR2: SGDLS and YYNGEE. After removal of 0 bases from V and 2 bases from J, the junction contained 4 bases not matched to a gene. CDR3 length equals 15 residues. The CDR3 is CASSVGTGGPYEQYF. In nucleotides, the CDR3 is TGTGCCAGCAGCGTAGGTACAGGGGGGCCCTACGAGCAGTACTTC.

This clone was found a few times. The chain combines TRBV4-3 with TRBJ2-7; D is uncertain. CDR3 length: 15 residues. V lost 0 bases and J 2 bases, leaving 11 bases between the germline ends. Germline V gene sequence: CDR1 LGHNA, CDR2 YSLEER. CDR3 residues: CASSQDNLAAYEQYF. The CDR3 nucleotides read TGCGCCAGCAGCCAAGATAACCTCGCGGCCTACGAGCAGTACTTC.

The CDR3 DNA sequence: TGCAGTGCTTGTGCGCCTAGCGGGGACATCTCCTACGAGCAGTACTTC. It codes for CSACAPSGDISYEQYF. The chain uses TRBV20-1 and TRBJ2-7, with 9 bases identical to TRBD2. The V gene's germline CDR1 is DFQATT and CDR2 SNEGSKA (reference sequence). The CDR3 totals 16 residues. V lost 5 bases to trimming and J lost 0 bases; unmatched junction nucleotides: 11.

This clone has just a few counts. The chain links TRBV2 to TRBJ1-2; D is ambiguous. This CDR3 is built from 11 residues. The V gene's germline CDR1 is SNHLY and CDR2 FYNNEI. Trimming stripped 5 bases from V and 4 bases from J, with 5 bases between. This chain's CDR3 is CASSNGYGYTF. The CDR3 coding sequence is TGTGCCAGCAGTAACGGCTATGGCTACACCTTC.

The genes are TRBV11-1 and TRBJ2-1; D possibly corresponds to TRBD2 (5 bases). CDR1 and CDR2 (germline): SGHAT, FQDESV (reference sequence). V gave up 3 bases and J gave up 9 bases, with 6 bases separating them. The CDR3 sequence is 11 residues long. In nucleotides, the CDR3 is TGTGCCAGCAGCTTCGGGGTTGAGCAGTTCTTC. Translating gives CASSFGVEQFF.

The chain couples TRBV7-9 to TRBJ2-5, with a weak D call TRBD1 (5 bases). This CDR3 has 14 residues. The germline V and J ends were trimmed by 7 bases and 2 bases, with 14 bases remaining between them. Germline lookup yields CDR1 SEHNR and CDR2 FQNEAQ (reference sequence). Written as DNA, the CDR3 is TGTGCCAGCAACGGACAAGGGTTACAAGAGACCCAGTACTTC. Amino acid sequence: CASNGQGLQETQYF.